One sample yielded the 5 T cell receptor beta chains listed below, sequenced in a study of technical replicates of blood from a few donors. Some clones are missing from TCRdb's copy, which holds only in-frame ones; the method was immunoSEQ multiplex PCR. The sample has about 100,000 clones; around 96% are singletons. Sequenced: T cells isolated from PBMCs. Receptors were obtained from a human donor in good health.

J is TRBJ1-2 and V is TRBV5-1; D is unclear. V lost 0 bases and J lost 1, with 7 bases in between. CDR3 length equals 14 residues. The germline CDR1 and CDR2 sequences are SGHRS and YFSETQ. In DNA, the CDR3 is TGCGCCAGCAGCTTGGCTGGCGGTAACTATGGCTACACCTTC. Protein product: CASSLAGGNYGYTF.

CDR3 sequence (DNA): TGTGCCAGCAGTGGTACGGGACAGACAAAGAACTATGGCTACACCTTC. Translation: CASSGTGQTKNYGYTF. The chain links TRBV6-1 to TRBJ1-2; 7 bases are a match to TRBD1. Germline CDR1 reads MNHNS; CDR2 reads SASEGT. CDR3 length: 16 amino acids. J gave up 2 bases and V 4 bases, and 10 bases lay outside the gene matches.

The chain has TRBV5-1 and TRBJ2-2, with no clear D. This CDR3 is 14 amino acids long. The germline V gene encodes CDR1 SGHRS and CDR2 YFSETQ. Trimming stripped 1 base from V and 2 bases from J, with 6 bases between. The CDR3 reads CASSLLRNTGELFF. CDR3 nucleotide sequence: TGCGCCAGCAGCTTGCTTCGTAACACCGGGGAGCTGTTTTTT.

The sample holds a few counts of this clone. This chain links TRBV19 with TRBJ2-7; TRBD1 agrees at 8 bases. This CDR3 spans 15 amino acids. With 5 bases clipped from V and 3 bases from J, the junction kept 9 bases outside the gene matches. Germline V gene lookup returns CDR1 LNHDA and CDR2 SQIVND (reference sequence). CDR3 nucleotide sequence: TGTGCCAGTAGTGATCATCCGGGACAGGTCTACGAGCAGTACTTC. Translation gives CASSDHPGQVYEQYF. Variable domain in full (rest from reference TRBV19 and TRBJ2-7): DGGITQSPKYLFRKEGQNVTLSCEQNLNHDAMYWYRQDPGQGLRLIYYSQIVNDFQKGDIAEGYSVSREKKESFPLTVTSAQKNPTAFYLCASSDHPGQVYEQYFGPGTRLTVT.

This CDR3 reads CASSLNSASGEISEQFF. The CDR3 DNA follows: TGTGCCAGCAGCTTAAACTCCGCTAGCGGGGAGATAAGTGAGCAGTTCTTC. The rearrangement links TRBV11-2 to TRBJ2-1, with 9 bases aligning to TRBD2. From germline, CDR1 is SGHAT and CDR2 FQNNGV. With V trimmed by 2 bases and J by 9 bases, 14 bases remained unmatched. This CDR3 is built from 17 residues.